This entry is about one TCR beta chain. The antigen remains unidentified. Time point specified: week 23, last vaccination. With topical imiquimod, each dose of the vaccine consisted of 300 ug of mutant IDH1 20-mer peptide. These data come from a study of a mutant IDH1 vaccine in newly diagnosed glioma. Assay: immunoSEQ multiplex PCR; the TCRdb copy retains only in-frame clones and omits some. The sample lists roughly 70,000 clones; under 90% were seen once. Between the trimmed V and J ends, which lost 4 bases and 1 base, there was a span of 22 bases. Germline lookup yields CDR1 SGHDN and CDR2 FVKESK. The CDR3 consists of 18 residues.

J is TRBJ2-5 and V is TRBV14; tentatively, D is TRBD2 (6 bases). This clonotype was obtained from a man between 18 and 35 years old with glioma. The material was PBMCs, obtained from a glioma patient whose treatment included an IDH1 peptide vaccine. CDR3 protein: CASSPRGRKGPFQETQYF. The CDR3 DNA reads TGTGCCAGCAGCCCGCGGGGCCGGAAAGGGCCTTTCCAAGAGACCCAGTACTTC.